The present T cell receptor (beta chain) was sequenced within a study of vaccination effects on CD4 cells after COVID-19. Findings and limits, study-wide: Within healthy vaccinees, only 1 of 255 vaccine-induced clones displayed cross-reactivity with common cold coronaviruses.

Profiling relied on immunoSEQ multiplex PCR, and the TCRdb table lists in-frame clones only, not all of them. The sample consists of tens of thousands of clones, around 79% of them appearing once. Pools of viral peptides were used by the ViraFEST assay to expand antigen-specific CD4+ T cells ahead of sequencing. Investigators separated out CD4+ T cells once 10 days of culture had passed. Vaccinated participants had no history of SARS-CoV-2 infection and tested negative for nucleocapsid antibodies. With regard to this clone: Its matching antigen is unknown.

The source material was CD4+ T cells from PBMCs cultured with HCoV-NL63 spike peptides, sampled before COVID-19 vaccination. The sequence derives from a human donor who received a COVID-19 vaccine.

The CDR3 DNA is TGTGCCAGCAGCCAGGACAGGGAAGGAATTCAGTACTTC. Translation: CASSQDREGIQYF. The rearrangement uses TRBV3-1 (or the pseudogene TRBV3-2) and TRBJ2-4, with 8 bases identical to TRBD1. Trimming at V came to 3 bases and at J to 10 bases, leaving 5 bases not matched to a gene. CDR3 length: 13 amino acids. Looked up from germline, CDR1 is LGHDT and CDR2 is YNNKEL (reference sequence).